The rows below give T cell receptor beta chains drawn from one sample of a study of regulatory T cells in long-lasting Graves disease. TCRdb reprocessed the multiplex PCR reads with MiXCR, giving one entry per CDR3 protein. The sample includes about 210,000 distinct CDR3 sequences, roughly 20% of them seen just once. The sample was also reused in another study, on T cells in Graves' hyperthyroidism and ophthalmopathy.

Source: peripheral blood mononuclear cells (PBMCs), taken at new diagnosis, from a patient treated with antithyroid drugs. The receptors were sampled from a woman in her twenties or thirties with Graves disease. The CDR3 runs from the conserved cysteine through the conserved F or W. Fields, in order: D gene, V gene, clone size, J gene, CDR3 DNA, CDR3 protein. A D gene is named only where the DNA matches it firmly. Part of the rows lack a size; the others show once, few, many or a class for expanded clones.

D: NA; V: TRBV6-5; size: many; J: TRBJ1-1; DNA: TGTGCCAGCAGTTACTCGTTGGGGGTAGAAGCTTTCTTT; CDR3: CASSYSLGVEAFF
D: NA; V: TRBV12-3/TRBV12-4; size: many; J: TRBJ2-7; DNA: TGTGCCAGCAGCCTAGCAATCTACGAGCAGTACTTC; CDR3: CASSLAIYEQYF
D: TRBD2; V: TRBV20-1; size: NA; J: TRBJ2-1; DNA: TGCAGTGCTAGAGGGGGGGGGAAGCAGTTCTTC; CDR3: CSARGGGKQFF
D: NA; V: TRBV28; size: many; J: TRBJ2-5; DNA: TGTGCCAGCTCCGCCGCGGGAGAGACCCAGTACTTC; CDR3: CASSAAGETQYF
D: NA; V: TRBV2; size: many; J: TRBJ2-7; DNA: TGTGCCAGCAGTGAAAAGCAGGTCTCCTACGAGCAGTACTTC; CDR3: CASSEKQVSYEQYF
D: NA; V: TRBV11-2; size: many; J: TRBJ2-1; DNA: TGTGCCAGCAGCCCCCTAAGCGGTTCCTACAATGAGCAGTTCTTC; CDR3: CASSPLSGSYNEQFF
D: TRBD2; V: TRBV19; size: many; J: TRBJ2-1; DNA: TGTGCCAGTAGTCCCCAAGACGGGAGGAGAACAAATGAGCAGTTCTTC; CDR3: CASSPQDGRRTNEQFF
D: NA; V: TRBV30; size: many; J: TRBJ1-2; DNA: TGTGCCTGGAGTCGTGGCGTTTCTAACTATGGCTACACCTTC; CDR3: CAWSRGVSNYGYTF
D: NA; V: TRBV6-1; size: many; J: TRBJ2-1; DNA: TGTGCCAGCAGCAAAACAGGGTTCTACAATGAGCAGTTCTTC; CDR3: CASSKTGFYNEQFF
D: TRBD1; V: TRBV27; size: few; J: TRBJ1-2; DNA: TGTGCCAGCAGTCCCGGACAGGGGGGAGTGGGCGGCTACACCTTC; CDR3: CASSPGQGGVGGYTF
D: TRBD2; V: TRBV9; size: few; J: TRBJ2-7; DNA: TGTGCCAGCAGCGTAGGGGAGGGGCGGGGGTCCTACGAGCAGTACTTC; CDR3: CASSVGEGRGSYEQYF
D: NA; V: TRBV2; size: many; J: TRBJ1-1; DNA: TGTGCCAGCAGTCGGGGACGGACTCTTGAAGCTTTCTTT; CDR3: CASSRGRTLEAFF
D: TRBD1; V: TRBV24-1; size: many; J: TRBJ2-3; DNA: TGTGCCACCAGTGATTTGCGAACCGACAGGGGAGATACGCAGTATTTT; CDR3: CATSDLRTDRGDTQYF
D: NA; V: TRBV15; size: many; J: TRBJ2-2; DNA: TGTGCCACCAGCAGAGTAGAGGACACCGGGGAGCTGTTTTTT; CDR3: CATSRVEDTGELFF
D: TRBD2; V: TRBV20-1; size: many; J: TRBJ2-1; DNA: TGCAGCCCGGGGGGAGGGCGGGGTGAGCAGTTCTTC; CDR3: CSPGGGRGEQFF
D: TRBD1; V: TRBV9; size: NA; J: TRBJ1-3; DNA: TGTGCCAGCAGCGTTACCGACAGGGGGCCTGGAAACACCATATATTTT; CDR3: CASSVTDRGPGNTIYF